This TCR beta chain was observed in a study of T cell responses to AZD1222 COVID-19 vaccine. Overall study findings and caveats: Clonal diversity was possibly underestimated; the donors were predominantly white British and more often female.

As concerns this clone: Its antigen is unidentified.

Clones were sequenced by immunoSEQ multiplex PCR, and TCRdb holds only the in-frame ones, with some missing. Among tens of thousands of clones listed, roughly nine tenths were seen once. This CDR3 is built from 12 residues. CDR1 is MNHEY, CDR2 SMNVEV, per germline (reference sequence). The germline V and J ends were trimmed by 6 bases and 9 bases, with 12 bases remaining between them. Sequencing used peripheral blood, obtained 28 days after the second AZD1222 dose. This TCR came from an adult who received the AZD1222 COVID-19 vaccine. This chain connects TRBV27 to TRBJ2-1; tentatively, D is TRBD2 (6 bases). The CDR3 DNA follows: TGTGCCAGCAGCCATACTAGCTCTGAGCAGTTCTTC. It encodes CASSHTSSEQFF.